Reported below is one T cell receptor (beta chain). Treatment specified: oral pan-JAK inhibitor, 5-10 mg twice daily. Peripheral blood and lesional scalp punch biopsies came from alopecia areata patients. The sample comes from a study of CD8+ T cells in alopecia areata. V lost 3 bases, J lost 1 base, and 10 bases lay in between. The length of the CDR3 is 14 residues. Germline CDR1 SQVTM, CDR2 ANQGSEA. cDNA reverse transcribed from extracted RNA served as the sequencing template. Assay used: immunoSEQ multiplex PCR; TCRdb lists only in-frame clones, some missing. The sample has 150,000 to 200,000 clones; around 58% are singletons.

The V and J genes are TRBV29-1 and TRBJ2-4, with D perhaps assigned TRBD1 or TRBD2 (5 bases each). The sequence was obtained from a human donor with alopecia areata. This specimen consisted of CD4+ T cells sorted from blood, obtained at roughly week 58, from a patient treated with tofacitinib. The CDR3 DNA is TGCAGCGTTGAGGGACGGAACGCCAAAAACATTCAGTACTTC. Protein: CSVEGRNAKNIQYF.